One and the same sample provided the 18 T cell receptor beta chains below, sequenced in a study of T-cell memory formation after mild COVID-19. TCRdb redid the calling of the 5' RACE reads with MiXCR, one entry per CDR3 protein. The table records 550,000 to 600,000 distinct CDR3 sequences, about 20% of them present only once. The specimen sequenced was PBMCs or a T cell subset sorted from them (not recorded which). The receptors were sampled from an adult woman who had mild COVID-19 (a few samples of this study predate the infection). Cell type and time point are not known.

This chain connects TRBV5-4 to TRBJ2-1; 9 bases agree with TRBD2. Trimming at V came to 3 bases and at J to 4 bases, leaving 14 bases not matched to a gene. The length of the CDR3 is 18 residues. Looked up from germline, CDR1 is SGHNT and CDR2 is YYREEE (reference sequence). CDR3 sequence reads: CASSSSGFRLAEYNEQFF. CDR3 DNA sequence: TGTGCCAGCAGCTCTAGTGGCTTCAGACTAGCGGAGTACAATGAGCAGTTCTTC.

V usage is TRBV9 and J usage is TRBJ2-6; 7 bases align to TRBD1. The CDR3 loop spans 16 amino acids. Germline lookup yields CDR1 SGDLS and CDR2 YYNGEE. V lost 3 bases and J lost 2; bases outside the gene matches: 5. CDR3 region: CASSGLTGTGANVLTF. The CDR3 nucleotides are TGTGCCAGCAGCGGCCTGACAGGGACTGGGGCCAACGTCCTGACTTTC.

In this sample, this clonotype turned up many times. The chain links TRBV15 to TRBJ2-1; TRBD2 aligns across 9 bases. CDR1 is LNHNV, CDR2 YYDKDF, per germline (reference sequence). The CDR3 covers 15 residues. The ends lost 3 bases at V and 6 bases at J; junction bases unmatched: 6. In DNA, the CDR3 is TGTGCCACCAGCAGCCTAGCGGGGTGGGGCAATGAGCAGTTCTTC. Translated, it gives CATSSLAGWGNEQFF.

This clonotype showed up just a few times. CDR3: CASSHLGTSGSYSTPYNEQFF. For the CDR3, the DNA is TGTGCCAGCAGCCACCTAGGGACTAGCGGGAGTTACTCCACTCCTTACAATGAGCAGTTCTTC. The chain employs TRBV6-2 or TRBV6-3 and TRBJ2-1; TRBD2 aligns across 14 bases. V lost 6 bases to trimming and J lost 4 bases; unmatched junction nucleotides: 20. The CDR3 length is 21 residues. The germline V gene encodes CDR1 MNHEY and CDR2 SVGEGT.

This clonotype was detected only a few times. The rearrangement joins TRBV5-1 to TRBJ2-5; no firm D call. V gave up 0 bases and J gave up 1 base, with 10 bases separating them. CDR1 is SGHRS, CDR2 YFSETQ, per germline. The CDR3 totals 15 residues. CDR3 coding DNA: TGCGCCAGCAGCTTGGGCCCCAGTACCCAAGAGACCCAGTACTTC. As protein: CASSLGPSTQETQYF.

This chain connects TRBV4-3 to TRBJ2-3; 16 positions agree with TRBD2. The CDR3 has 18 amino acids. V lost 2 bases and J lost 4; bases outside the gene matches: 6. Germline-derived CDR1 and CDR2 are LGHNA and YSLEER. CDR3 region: CASSQLGLAGGPADTQYF. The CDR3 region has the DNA TGCGCCAGCAGCCAATTGGGACTAGCGGGAGGGCCCGCAGATACGCAGTATTTT.

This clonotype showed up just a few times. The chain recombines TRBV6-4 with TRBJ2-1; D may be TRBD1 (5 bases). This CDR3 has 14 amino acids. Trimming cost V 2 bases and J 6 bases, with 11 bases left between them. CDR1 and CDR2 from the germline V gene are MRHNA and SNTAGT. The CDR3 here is CASSDNRWGNEQFF. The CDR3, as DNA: TGTGCCAGCAGTGACAACAGGTGGGGCAATGAGCAGTTCTTC.

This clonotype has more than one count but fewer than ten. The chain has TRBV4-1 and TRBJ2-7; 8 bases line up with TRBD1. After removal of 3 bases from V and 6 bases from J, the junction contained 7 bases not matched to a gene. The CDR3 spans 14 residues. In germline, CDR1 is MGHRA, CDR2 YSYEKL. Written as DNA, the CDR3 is TGCGCCAGCAGCCATCCCGGACAGGGTGTCGAGCAGTACTTC. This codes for CASSHPGQGVEQYF.

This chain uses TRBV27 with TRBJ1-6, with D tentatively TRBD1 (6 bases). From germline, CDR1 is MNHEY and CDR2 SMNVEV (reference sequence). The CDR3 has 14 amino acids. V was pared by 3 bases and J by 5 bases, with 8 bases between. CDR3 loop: CASSLGGDNSPLHF. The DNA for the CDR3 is TGTGCCAGCAGTTTGGGGGGCGATAATTCACCCCTCCACTTT.

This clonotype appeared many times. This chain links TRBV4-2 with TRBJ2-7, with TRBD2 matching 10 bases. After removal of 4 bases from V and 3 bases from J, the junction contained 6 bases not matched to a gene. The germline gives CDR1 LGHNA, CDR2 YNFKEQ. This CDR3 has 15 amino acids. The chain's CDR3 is CASSRGLADNYEQYF. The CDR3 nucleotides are TGTGCCAGCAGCCGAGGACTAGCGGACAACTACGAGCAGTACTTC.

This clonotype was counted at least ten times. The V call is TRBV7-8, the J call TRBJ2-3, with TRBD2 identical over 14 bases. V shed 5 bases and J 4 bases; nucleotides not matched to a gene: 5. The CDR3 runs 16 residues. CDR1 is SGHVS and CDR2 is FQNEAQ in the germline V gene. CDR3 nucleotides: TGTGCCAGCAGCCTCAGACTAGCGGGGGGGTCAGATACGCAGTATTTT. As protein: CASSLRLAGGSDTQYF.

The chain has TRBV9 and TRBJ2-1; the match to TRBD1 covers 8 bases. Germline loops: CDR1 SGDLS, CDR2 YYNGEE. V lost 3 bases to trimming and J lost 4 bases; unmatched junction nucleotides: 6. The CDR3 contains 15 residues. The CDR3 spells CASSEPGQAYNEQFF. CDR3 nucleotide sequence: TGTGCCAGCAGCGAACCGGGACAGGCATACAATGAGCAGTTCTTC. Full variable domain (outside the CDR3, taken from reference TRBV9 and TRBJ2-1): DSGVTQTPKHLITATGQRVTLRCSPRSGDLSVYWYQQSLDQGLQFLIQYYNGEERAKGNILERFSAQQFPDLHSELNLSSLELGDSALYFCASSEPGQAYNEQFFGPGTRLTVL.

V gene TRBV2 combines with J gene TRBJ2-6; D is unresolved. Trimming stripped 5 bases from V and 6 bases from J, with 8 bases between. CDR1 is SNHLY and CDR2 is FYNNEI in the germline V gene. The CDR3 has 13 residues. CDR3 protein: CASSSPEANVLTF. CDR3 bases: TGTGCCAGCAGTTCGCCCGAGGCCAACGTCCTGACTTTC.

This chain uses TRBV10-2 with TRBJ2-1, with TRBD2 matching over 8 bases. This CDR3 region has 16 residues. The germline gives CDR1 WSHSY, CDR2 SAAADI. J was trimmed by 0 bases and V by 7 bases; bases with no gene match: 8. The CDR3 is CASTLTSASSYNEQFF. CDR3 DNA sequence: TGCGCCAGCACCTTGACTAGCGCGAGCTCCTACAATGAGCAGTTCTTC.

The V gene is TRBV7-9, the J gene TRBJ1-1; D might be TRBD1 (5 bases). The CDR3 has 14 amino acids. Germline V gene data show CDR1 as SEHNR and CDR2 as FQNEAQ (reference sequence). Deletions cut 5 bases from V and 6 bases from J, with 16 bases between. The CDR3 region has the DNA TGTGCCAGCAGCCTGGACGACAGCCATTCTGAAGCTTTCTTT. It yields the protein CASSLDDSHSEAFF.

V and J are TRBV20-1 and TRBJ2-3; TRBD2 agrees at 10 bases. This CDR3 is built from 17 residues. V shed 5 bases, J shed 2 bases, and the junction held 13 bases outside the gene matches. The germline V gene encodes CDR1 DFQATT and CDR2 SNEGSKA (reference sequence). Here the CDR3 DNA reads TGCAGTGCTCAGGGCCTAGCGGGAGCCTTTTTCACAGATACGCAGTATTTT. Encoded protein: CSAQGLAGAFFTDTQYF.

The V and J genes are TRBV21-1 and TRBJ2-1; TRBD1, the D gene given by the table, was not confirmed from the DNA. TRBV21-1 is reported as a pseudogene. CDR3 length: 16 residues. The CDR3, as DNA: TGTGCCAGCAGCAAAGGACAGGTCAGAACCTACAATGAGCAGTTCTTC. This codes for CASSKGQVRTYNEQFF.

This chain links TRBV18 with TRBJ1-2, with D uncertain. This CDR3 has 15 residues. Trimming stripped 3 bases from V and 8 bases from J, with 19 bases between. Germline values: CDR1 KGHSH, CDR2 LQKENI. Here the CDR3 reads CASSPSATPMGGYTF. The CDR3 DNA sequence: TGTGCCAGCTCACCGAGCGCCACCCCGATGGGCGGCTACACCTTC.